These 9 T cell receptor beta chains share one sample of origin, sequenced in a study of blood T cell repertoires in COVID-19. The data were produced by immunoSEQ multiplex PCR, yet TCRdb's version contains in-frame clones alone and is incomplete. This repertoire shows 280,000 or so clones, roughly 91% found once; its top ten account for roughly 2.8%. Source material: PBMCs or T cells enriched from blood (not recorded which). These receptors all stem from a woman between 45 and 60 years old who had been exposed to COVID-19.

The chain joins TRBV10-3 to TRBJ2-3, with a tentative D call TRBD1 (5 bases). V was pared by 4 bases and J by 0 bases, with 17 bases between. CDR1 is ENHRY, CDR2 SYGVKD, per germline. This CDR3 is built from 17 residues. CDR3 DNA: TGTGCCATCAGTGCCACTGGGGCGGCGATCAGCACAGATACGCAGTATTTT. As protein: CAISATGAAISTDTQYF.

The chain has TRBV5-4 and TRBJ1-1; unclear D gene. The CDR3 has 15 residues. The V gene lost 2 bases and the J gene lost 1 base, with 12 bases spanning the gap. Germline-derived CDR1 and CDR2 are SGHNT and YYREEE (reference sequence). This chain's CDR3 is CASSLVTRPNTEAFF. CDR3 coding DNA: TGTGCCAGCAGCTTAGTGACAAGACCGAACACTGAAGCTTTCTTT. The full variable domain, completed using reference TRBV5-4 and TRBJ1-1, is ETGVTQSPTHLIKTRGQQVTLRCSSQSGHNTVSWYQQALGQGPQFIFQYYREEENGRGNFPPRFSGLQFPNYSSELNVNALELDDSALYLCASSLVTRPNTEAFFGQGTRLTVV.

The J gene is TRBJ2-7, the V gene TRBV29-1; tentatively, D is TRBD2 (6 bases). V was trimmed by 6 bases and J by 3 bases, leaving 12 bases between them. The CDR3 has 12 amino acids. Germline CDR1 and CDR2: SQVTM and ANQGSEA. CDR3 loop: CSVSGGVYEQYF. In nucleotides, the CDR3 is TGCAGCGTGAGTGGAGGGGTCTACGAGCAGTACTTC.

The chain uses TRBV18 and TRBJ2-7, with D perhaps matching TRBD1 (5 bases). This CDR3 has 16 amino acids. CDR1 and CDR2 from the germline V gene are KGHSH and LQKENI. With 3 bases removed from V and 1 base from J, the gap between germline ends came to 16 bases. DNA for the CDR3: TGTGCCAGCTCACCTATCCCAAGGCAGGGATCCTACGAGCAGTACTTC. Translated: CASSPIPRQGSYEQYF.

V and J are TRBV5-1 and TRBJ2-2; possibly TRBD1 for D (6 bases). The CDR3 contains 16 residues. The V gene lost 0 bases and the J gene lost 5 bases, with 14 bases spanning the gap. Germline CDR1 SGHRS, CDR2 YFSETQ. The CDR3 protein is CASSLESTGNTGELFF. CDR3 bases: TGCGCCAGCAGCTTGGAATCAACAGGGAATACCGGGGAGCTGTTTTTT.

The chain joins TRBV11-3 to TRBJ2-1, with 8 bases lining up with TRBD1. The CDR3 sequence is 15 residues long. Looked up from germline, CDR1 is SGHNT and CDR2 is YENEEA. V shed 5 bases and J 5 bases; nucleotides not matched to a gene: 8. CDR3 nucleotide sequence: TGTGCCAGCAGCCCCGGACAGGGTCGTCACAATGAGCAGTTCTTC. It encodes CASSPGQGRHNEQFF.

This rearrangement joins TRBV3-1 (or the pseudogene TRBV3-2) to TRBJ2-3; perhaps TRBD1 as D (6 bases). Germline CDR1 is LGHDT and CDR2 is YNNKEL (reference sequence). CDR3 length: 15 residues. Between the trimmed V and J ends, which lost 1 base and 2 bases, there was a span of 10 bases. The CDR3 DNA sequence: TGTGCCAGCAGCCAAGTTACAGGGATCACAGATACGCAGTATTTT. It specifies CASSQVTGITDTQYF.

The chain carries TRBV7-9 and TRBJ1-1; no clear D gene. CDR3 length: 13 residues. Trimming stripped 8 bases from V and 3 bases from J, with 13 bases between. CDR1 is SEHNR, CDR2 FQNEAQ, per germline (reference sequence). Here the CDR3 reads CASAKGRDTEAFF. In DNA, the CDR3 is TGTGCCAGCGCGAAAGGCCGGGACACTGAAGCTTTCTTT.

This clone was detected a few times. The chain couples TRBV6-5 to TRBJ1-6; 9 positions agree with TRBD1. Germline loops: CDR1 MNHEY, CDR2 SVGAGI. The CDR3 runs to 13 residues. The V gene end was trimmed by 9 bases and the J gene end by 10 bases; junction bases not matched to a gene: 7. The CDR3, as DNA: TGTGCCAGTACGGACAGGGGCTACTCACCCCTCCACTTT. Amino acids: CASTDRGYSPLHF.